A single sample is the source of the 22 T cell receptor beta chains below, sequenced in a study of T-cell memory formation after mild COVID-19. TCRdb passed the 5' RACE reads through MiXCR, listing each CDR3 protein once. The sample lists around 390,000 distinct CDR3 sequences, 16% seen once, with about a fifth in the top ten. Material: PBMCs or a T cell subset sorted from them (not recorded which). The receptor set was obtained from a man between 18 and 35 years old who had mild COVID-19 (a few samples of this study predate the infection). Cell type and time point are not known.

V usage is TRBV29-1 and J usage is TRBJ2-1; D is perhaps TRBD1 (7 bases). This CDR3 has 13 residues. V was cut by 6 bases and J by 9 bases, with 18 bases left in between. Germline assignment: CDR1 SQVTM and CDR2 ANQGSEA. The CDR3 DNA is TGCAGCGTAGCTCCCGGAGGGGGCAGTGAGCAGTTCTTC. As protein: CSVAPGGGSEQFF.

This clonotype was counted a few times. The V gene is TRBV7-9, the J gene TRBJ2-3, with D unresolved. The V and J ends lost 3 bases and 4 bases respectively, with 11 bases between them. CDR1 is SEHNR, CDR2 FQNEAQ, per germline (reference sequence). CDR3 length: 14 amino acids. CDR3 nucleotides: TGTGCCAGCAGCTTGGAGAAGTGGGCAGATACGCAGTATTTT. Its protein is CASSLEKWADTQYF.

A few counts support this clonotype. The chain employs TRBV9 and TRBJ2-3, with D tentatively TRBD1 (5 bases). Looked up from germline, CDR1 is SGDLS and CDR2 is YYNGEE. The CDR3 totals 15 residues. V was clipped by 4 bases and J by 2 bases, with 14 bases between them. This chain's CDR3 is CASSQYTTDTDTQYF. CDR3 in DNA: TGTGCCAGCAGCCAATACACGACAGACACAGATACGCAGTATTTT.

This clonotype was counted only a few times. The chain employs TRBV19 and TRBJ2-7; weak D call: TRBD2 (6 bases). V was cut by 3 bases and J by 1 base, with 16 bases left in between. Germline V lookup: CDR1 LNHDA, CDR2 SQIVND (reference sequence). This CDR3 comprises 16 residues. The CDR3 spells CASSMRTLGSSYEQYF. CDR3 nucleotides: TGTGCCAGTAGTATGAGGACGCTCGGGAGTTCCTACGAGCAGTACTTC.

This clonotype was seen a handful of times. The V gene is TRBV28, the J gene TRBJ2-7; possibly TRBD2 for D (6 bases). The V end lost 3 bases, the J end lost 3 bases, and 18 bases lay between the germline ends. The CDR3 length is 16 residues. CDR1 is MDHEN, CDR2 SYDVKM, per germline. The CDR3 region has the DNA TGTGCCAGCAGTTTCACGATGGAGGGGTTGAACTACGAGCAGTACTTC. As protein: CASSFTMEGLNYEQYF.

The chain carries TRBV5-5 and TRBJ2-5; TRBD1 matches at 7 bases. Trimming removed 4 bases from V and 4 bases from J; junction bases left unmatched: 10. Germline V lookup: CDR1 SGHKS, CDR2 YYEKEE (reference sequence). The CDR3 is 15 residues long. CDR3 amino acids: CASSSTGQPRETQYF. The CDR3 DNA is TGTGCCAGCAGCAGTACGGGACAGCCGCGAGAGACCCAGTACTTC.

This clonotype has only a few counts. The J gene is TRBJ2-7, the V gene TRBV6-2 or TRBV6-3; no firm D call. The ends were cut back, 8 bases at V and 3 bases at J, with 11 bases in the middle. In germline, CDR1 is MNHEY, CDR2 SVGEGT. The CDR3 loop spans 12 amino acids. The CDR3 bases are TGTGCCAGCGGTGGGCAGATCTACGAGCAGTACGTC. This gives the protein CASGGQIYEQYV.

This clonotype occurred a few times. V is TRBV29-1 and J is TRBJ1-2; D is perhaps TRBD1 (5 bases). The germline V gene encodes CDR1 SQVTM and CDR2 ANQGSEA. V was shortened by 6 bases and J by 8 bases, with 16 bases between the two germline ends. This CDR3 has 12 amino acids. For the CDR3, the DNA is TGCAGCGTCGTGGGGCGGGCTTCGGGCTACACCTTC. Its translation: CSVVGRASGYTF.

V and J are TRBV7-8 and TRBJ2-2, with no clear D. This CDR3 has 17 amino acids. V lost 4 bases and J lost 0, with 15 bases in between. CDR1 and CDR2 (germline): SGHVS, FQNEAQ. The CDR3 bases are TGTGCCAGCAGCTCCCACCGCGGCCGTCCGAACACCGGGGAGCTGTTTTTT. Translating gives CASSSHRGRPNTGELFF.

CDR3 DNA sequence: TGTGCCAGCAGTTTGAGGCAGGGGATCGTAGCTGAAGCTTTCTTT. Its protein product is CASSLRQGIVAEAFF. This sequence joins TRBV28 and TRBJ1-1; D is perhaps TRBD1 (6 bases). Trimming cost V 3 bases and J 6 bases, with 17 bases left between them. The CDR3 consists of 15 residues. Germline V gene lookup returns CDR1 MDHEN and CDR2 SYDVKM.

There are a few counts of this clonotype. The chain combines TRBV7-2 with TRBJ1-6, with D unclear. Deletions cut 4 bases from V and 0 bases from J, with 10 bases between. Germline CDR1 reads SGHTA; CDR2 reads FQGNSA. The CDR3 runs to 16 residues. The CDR3: CASSSYESSYNSPLHF. As DNA, the CDR3 is TGTGCCAGCAGCTCTTACGAGAGCTCCTATAATTCACCCCTCCACTTT.

In this sample, this clonotype turned up a few times. This chain uses TRBV27 with TRBJ2-3; D is uncertain. V lost 6 bases and J lost 6, with 28 bases in between. From germline, CDR1 is MNHEY and CDR2 SMNVEV (reference sequence). This CDR3 contains 18 residues. The CDR3 loop reads CASSSPPDASHYSDTQYF. The CDR3 nucleotides read TGTGCCAGCAGCTCCCCCCCTGATGCCTCCCATTACTCGGATACGCAGTATTTT.

The genes are TRBV7-9 and TRBJ2-4; 7 bases map to TRBD1. The V gene's germline CDR1 is SEHNR and CDR2 FQNEAQ (reference sequence). J gave up 4 bases and V 5 bases, and 5 bases lay outside the gene matches. The CDR3 extends over 14 amino acids. The CDR3 loop reads CASSLPTGKNIQYF. In nucleotides, the CDR3 is TGTGCCAGCAGCCTACCGACAGGGAAAAACATTCAGTACTTC.

This clonotype was detected only a few times. J is TRBJ2-3 and V is TRBV9; D unclear. The ends were cut back, 0 bases at V and 1 base at J, with 12 bases in the middle. Germline V CDR1 and CDR2: SGDLS, YYNGEE. This CDR3 is built from 16 residues. CDR3 loop: CASSVVVQVGTDTQYF. The CDR3 coding sequence is TGTGCCAGCAGCGTAGTCGTCCAAGTGGGCACAGATACGCAGTATTTT. The variable domain in full, with the rest retrieved from reference TRBV9 and TRBJ2-3, is DSGVTQTPKHLITATGQRVTLRCSPRSGDLSVYWYQQSLDQGLQFLIQYYNGEERAKGNILERFSAQQFPDLHSELNLSSLELGDSALYFCASSVVVQVGTDTQYFGPGTRLTVL.

This sequence joins TRBV7-9 and TRBJ2-2; 10 bases agree with TRBD1. The CDR3 runs to 17 residues. V gave up 4 bases and J gave up 6 bases; unmatched junction bases: 11. The germline CDR1 and CDR2 sequences are SEHNR and FQNEAQ (reference sequence). The CDR3 protein is CASSSASGQGIAGELFF. The CDR3 DNA sequence: TGTGCCAGCAGCTCAGCTTCGGGACAGGGGATTGCCGGGGAGCTGTTTTTT.

This clonotype was seen more than once but under ten times. The chain joins TRBV11-2 to TRBJ2-1; 16 bases are a match to TRBD2. Trimming removed 6 bases from V and 9 bases from J; junction bases left unmatched: 8. Germline V gene data show CDR1 as SGHAT and CDR2 as FQNNGV. CDR3 length equals 16 residues. For the CDR3, the DNA is TGTGCCAGCAGTCAAGGGACTAGCGGGGGGGCCGGTGAGCAGTTCTTC. Translation: CASSQGTSGGAGEQFF.

V usage is TRBV28 and J usage is TRBJ2-3, with D perhaps given as TRBD1 or TRBD2 (6 bases each). CDR1 and CDR2 (germline): MDHEN, SYDVKM. Trimming shortened V by 3 bases and J by 2 bases, and 9 bases separated the two germline ends. CDR3 length: 14 residues. CDR3 amino acids: CASSFRGATDTQYF. The CDR3 DNA sequence: TGTGCCAGCAGTTTTAGGGGGGCCACAGATACGCAGTATTTT.

A single count supports this clonotype. The chain links TRBV5-1 to TRBJ1-1, with no clear D. V was cut by 0 bases and J by 10 bases, with 16 bases left in between. The CDR3 runs 14 residues. The germline V gene has CDR1 SGHRS and CDR2 YFSETQ. CDR3 nucleotides: TGCGCCAGCAGCTTGGGAACAGTCGGTCGTGTAGCTTTCTTT. This encodes CASSLGTVGRVAFF.

The chain uses TRBV15 and TRBJ2-5; TRBD2 aligns across 8 bases. After removal of 5 bases from V and 5 bases from J, the junction contained 7 bases not matched to a gene. CDR1 and CDR2 from the germline V gene are LNHNV and YYDKDF (reference sequence). The CDR3 covers 14 residues. CDR3 residues: CATSLYGGAETQYF. The CDR3 DNA reads TGTGCCACCAGCCTGTACGGGGGGGCGGAGACCCAGTACTTC.

Many counts were recorded for this clonotype. The chain is built from TRBV18 and TRBJ1-6; D ambiguous. This CDR3 is 14 amino acids long. Germline V lookup: CDR1 KGHSH, CDR2 LQKENI. The V end was cut by 6 bases, the J end by 9 bases, with 15 bases between. The CDR3 protein is CASSQSTQSSPLHF. CDR3 DNA sequence: TGTGCCAGCTCGCAATCTACCCAATCTTCACCCCTCCACTTT. Full variable domain (remainder filled in from reference TRBV18 and TRBJ1-6): NAGVMQNPRHLVRRRGQEARLRCSPMKGHSHVYWYRQLPEEGLKFMVYLQKENIIDESGMPKERFSAEFPKEGPSILRIQQVVRGDSAAYFCASSQSTQSSPLHFGNGTRLTVT.

There are a few counts of this clonotype. V is TRBV27 and J is TRBJ1-1, with D possibly being TRBD1 (5 bases). V lost 1 base and J lost 6, with 9 bases in between. CDR3 length: 13 residues. Looked up from germline, CDR1 is MNHEY and CDR2 is SMNVEV (reference sequence). For the CDR3, the DNA is TGTGCCAGCAGTTTATGGGGAGGGGCTGAAGCTTTCTTT. Translating gives CASSLWGGAEAFF.

V and J are TRBV2 and TRBJ2-7; TRBD2 might be the D (5 bases). The CDR3 covers 14 residues. Between the trimmed V and J ends, which lost 3 bases and 2 bases, there was a span of 11 bases. Germline V CDR1 and CDR2: SNHLY, FYNNEI. The CDR3 loop reads CASSDSGVPYEQYV. Here the CDR3 DNA reads TGTGCCAGCAGTGATTCCGGGGTACCCTACGAGCAGTACGTC.